This T cell receptor beta chain stems from a study of CD8+CD57+ T cells in acquired aplastic anemia. Overall study context: Healthy donor sequencing depth: some 10 million CD4+, roughly 11 million CD8+ reads. Findings and caveats of the study: Patients and controls had CD8+ Simpson's diversity values that were not significantly distinct.

V shed 0 bases and J shed 4 bases, with 16 bases lying between them. CDR3 length equals 18 residues. The germline CDR1 and CDR2 sequences are MGHRA and YSYEKL. Profiling that covered TCR beta VDJ and CDR3 relied on genomic DNA as its template. TCRdb re-derived calls from the reads in MiXCR, one entry per CDR3 protein. The repertoire holds approximately 170,000 distinct CDR3 sequences, with roughly 63% as singletons. This clonotype was seen ten or more times. The antigen remains undetermined. The J gene is TRBJ1-6, the V gene TRBV4-1; D is possibly TRBD1 (5 bases). The TCR was taken from a human donor in good health. The sample comprised sorted CD4+, CD8+, or CD8+CD57+ T cells (not recorded which) from PBMCs. Here the CDR3 reads CASSQEGGGGQYNSPLHF. The CDR3 bases are TGCGCCAGCAGCCAAGAAGGTGGTGGGGGTCAGTATAATTCACCCCTCCACTTT.